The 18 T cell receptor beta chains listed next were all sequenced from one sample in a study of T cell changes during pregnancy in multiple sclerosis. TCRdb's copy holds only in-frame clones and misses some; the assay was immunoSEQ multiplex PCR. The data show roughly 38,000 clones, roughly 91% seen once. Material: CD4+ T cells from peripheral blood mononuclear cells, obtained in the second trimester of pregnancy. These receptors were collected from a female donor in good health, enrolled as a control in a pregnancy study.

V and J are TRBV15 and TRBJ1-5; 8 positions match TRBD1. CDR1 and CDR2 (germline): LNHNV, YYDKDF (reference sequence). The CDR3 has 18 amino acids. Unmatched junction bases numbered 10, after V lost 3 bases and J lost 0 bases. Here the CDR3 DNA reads TGTGCCACCAGCAGTTACCTACAGGGGGGACATAGCAATCAGCCCCAGCATTTT. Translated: CATSSYLQGGHSNQPQHF.

CDR3 nucleotide sequence: TGTGCCAGCTCACCACCAAGCGACGAGCCGTACGAGCAGTACTTC. Residues: CASSPPSDEPYEQYF. The chain recombines TRBV18 with TRBJ2-7, with no clear D. CDR1 and CDR2 (germline): KGHSH, LQKENI. V was shortened by 0 bases and J by 4 bases, with 13 bases between the two germline ends. CDR3 length: 15 amino acids.

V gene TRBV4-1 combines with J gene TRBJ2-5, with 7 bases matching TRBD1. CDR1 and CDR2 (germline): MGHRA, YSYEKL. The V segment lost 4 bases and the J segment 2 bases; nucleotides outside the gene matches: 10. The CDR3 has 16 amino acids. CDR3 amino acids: CASSRRVGTVQETQYF. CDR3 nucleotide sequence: TGCGCCAGCAGCCGCAGAGTAGGGACAGTACAAGAGACCCAGTACTTC.

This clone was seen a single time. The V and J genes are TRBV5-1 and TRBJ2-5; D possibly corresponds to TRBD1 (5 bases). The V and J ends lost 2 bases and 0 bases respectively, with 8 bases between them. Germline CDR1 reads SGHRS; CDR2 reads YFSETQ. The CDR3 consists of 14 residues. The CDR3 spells CASSFIRDQETQYF. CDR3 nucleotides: TGCGCCAGCAGCTTTATCAGGGACCAAGAGACCCAGTACTTC.

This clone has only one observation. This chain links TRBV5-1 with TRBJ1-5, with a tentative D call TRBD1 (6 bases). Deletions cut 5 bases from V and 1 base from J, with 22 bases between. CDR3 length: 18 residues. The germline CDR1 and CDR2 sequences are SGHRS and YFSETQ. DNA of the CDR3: TGCGCCAGCAGAACATTGGGGCGGCCAGGGGAAAGCAATCAGCCCCAGCATTTT. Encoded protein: CASRTLGRPGESNQPQHF.

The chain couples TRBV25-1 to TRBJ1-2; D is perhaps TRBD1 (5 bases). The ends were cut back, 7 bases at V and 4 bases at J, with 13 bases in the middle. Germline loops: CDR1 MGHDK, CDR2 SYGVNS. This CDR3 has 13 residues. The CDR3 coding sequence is TGTGCCAGCACAAGGGGTCAGTTCTATGGCTACACCTTC. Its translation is CASTRGQFYGYTF.

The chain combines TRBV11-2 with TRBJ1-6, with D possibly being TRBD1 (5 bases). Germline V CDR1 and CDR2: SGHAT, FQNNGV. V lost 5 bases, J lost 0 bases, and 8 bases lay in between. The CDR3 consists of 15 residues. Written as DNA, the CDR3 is TGTGCCAGCAGCCCCGACAGCTCCTATAATTCACCCCTCCACTTT. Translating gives CASSPDSSYNSPLHF.

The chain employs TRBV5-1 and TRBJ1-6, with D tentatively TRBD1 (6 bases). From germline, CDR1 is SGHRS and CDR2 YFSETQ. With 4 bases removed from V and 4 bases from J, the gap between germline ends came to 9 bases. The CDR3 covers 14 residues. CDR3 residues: CASSPGQYNSPLHF. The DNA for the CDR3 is TGCGCCAGCAGCCCCGGACAGTATAATTCACCCCTCCACTTT.

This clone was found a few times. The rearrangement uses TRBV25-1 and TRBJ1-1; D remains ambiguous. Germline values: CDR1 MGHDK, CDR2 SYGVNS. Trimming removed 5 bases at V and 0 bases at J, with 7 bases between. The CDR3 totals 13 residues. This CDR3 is CASSPMLNTEAFF. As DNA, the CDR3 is TGTGCCAGCAGTCCCATGTTGAACACTGAAGCTTTCTTT.

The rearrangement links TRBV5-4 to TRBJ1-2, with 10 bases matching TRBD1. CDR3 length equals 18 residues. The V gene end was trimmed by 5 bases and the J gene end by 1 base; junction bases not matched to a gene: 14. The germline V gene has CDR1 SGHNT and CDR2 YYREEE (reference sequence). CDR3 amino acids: CASSKNGRGTGDNYGYTF. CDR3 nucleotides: TGTGCCAGCAGTAAAAACGGGCGGGGGACAGGGGATAACTATGGCTACACCTTC.

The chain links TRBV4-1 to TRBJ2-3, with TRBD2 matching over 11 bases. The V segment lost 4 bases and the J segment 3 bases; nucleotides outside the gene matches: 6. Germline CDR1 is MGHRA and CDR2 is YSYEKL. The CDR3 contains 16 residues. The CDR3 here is CASSLLAGGGTDTQYF. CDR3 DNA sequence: TGCGCCAGCAGCCTCCTAGCGGGGGGCGGTACAGATACGCAGTATTTT.

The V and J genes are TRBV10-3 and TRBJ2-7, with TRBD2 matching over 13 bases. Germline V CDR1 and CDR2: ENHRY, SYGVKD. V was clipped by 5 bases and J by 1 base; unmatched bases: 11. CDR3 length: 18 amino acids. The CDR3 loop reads CAISPKRGTSGISYEQYF. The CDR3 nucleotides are TGTGCCATCAGTCCAAAGAGAGGGACTAGCGGGATATCCTACGAGCAGTACTTC.

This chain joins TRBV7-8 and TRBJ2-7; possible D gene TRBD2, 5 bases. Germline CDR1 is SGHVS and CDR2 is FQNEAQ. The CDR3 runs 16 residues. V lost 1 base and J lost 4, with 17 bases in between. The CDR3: CASSLGTSGKPYEQYF. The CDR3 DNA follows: TGTGCCAGCAGCTTAGGTACGAGCGGAAAACCTTACGAGCAGTACTTC.

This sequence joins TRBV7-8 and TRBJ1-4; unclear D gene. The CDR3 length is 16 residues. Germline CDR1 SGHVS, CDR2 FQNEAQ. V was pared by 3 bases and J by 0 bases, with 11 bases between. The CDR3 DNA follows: TGTGCCAGCAGCTTCTTTCGGGTTGCAACTAATGAAAAACTGTTTTTT. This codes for CASSFFRVATNEKLFF.

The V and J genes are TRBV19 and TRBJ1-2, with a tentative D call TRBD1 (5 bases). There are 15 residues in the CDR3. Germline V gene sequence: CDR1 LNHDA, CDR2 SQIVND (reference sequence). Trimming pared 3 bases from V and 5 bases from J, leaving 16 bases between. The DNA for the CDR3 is TGTGCCAGTAGTATCAGCAGGGAAATATCGTATGGCTACACCTTC. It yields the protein CASSISREISYGYTF.

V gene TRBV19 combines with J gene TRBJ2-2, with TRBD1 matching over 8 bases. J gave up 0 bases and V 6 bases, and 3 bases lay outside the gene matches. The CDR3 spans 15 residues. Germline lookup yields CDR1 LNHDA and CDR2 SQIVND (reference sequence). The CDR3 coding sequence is TGTGCCAGTAGGCTGGGACAGGCGAACACCGGGGAGCTGTTTTTT. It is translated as CASRLGQANTGELFF.

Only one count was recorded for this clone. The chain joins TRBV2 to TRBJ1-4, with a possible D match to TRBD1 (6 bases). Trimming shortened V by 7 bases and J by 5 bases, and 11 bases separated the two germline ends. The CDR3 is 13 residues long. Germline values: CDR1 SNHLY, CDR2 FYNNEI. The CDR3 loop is CASNGQYNEKLFF. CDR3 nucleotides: TGTGCCAGCAACGGACAGTACAATGAAAAACTGTTTTTT.

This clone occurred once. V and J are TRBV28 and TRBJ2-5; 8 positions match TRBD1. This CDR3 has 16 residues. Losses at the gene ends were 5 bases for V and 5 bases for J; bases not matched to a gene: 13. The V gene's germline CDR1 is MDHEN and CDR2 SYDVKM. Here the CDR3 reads CASSPYLDRGWETQYF. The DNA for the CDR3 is TGTGCCAGCAGTCCCTACCTCGACAGGGGCTGGGAGACCCAGTACTTC.